The 23 T cell receptor beta chains below were found in one sample sequenced in a study of blood T cells in healthy people across ages. A sample-barcoded 5' primer and a J-beta primer mix were used in a second PCR of roughly 7 to 12 cycles. Each CDR3 protein gets one entry after TCRdb re-called the 5' RACE reads with MiXCR. The sample has around 500,000 distinct CDR3 sequences, around 48% seen once. The sample taken for sequencing was blood. These receptors were obtained from a man at least 80 years old in good health.

For the CDR3, the DNA is TGCAGCGTTGGTCTGAGGATGAACACCGGGGAGCTGTTTTTT. Its protein product is CSVGLRMNTGELFF. V usage is TRBV29-1 and J usage is TRBJ2-2; no definite D call. The CDR3 is 14 amino acids. Germline V lookup: CDR1 SQVTM, CDR2 ANQGSEA. The V end lost 4 bases, the J end lost 1 base, and 10 bases lay between the germline ends.

The chain carries TRBV4-3 and TRBJ2-7; no reliable D call. The CDR3 is 15 amino acids. CDR1 is LGHNA, CDR2 YSLEER, per germline. V was pared by 0 bases and J by 3 bases, with 12 bases between. In DNA, the CDR3 is TGCGCCAGCAGCCAAGAGGCGGATCCCAGCTACGAGCAGTACTTC. As protein: CASSQEADPSYEQYF.

This chain joins TRBV12-3 or TRBV12-4 and TRBJ2-1; 8 bases match TRBD1. CDR3 length: 14 residues. Trimming cost V 5 bases and J 6 bases; bases outside gene matches: 6. CDR3 nucleotides: TGTGCCAGCAGTCTCCTGGACAGGGCCAATGAGCAGTTCTTC. This translates into CASSLLDRANEQFF.

A few counts support this clonotype. V gene TRBV7-2 combines with J gene TRBJ2-7; 9 bases map to TRBD2. V was clipped by 3 bases and J by 1 base; unmatched bases: 1. The CDR3 sequence is 14 residues long. The germline gives CDR1 SGHTA, CDR2 FQGNSA. The CDR3 region is CASSFLAGSYEQYF. DNA of the CDR3: TGTGCCAGCAGCTTCCTAGCGGGGTCCTACGAGCAGTACTTC.

The chain joins TRBV6-2 or TRBV6-3 to TRBJ1-2; 7 nucleotides match TRBD1. Germline V gives CDR1 MNHEY, CDR2 SVGEGT. The CDR3 consists of 11 residues. V gave up 6 bases and J gave up 7 bases; unmatched junction bases: 2. The CDR3 region has the DNA TGTGCCAGCAGAGACAGGGTTGGCTACACCTTC. Translated, it gives CASRDRVGYTF.

The rearrangement uses TRBV20-1 and TRBJ2-7, with D tentatively TRBD1 (6 bases). Trimming left V 1 base short and J 2 bases short, with 15 bases between. The germline gives CDR1 DFQATT, CDR2 SNEGSKA (reference sequence). The CDR3 has 15 amino acids. CDR3 sequence reads: CSARGPDSATYEQYF. CDR3 DNA: TGCAGTGCTAGAGGGCCGGACAGTGCTACCTACGAGCAGTACTTC.

This rearrangement joins TRBV5-1 to TRBJ2-5, with D possibly being TRBD1 or TRBD2 (5 bases each). From germline, CDR1 is SGHRS and CDR2 YFSETQ. V lost 0 bases, J lost 1 base, and 13 bases lay in between. The CDR3 is 16 residues long. The CDR3 DNA is TGCGCCAGCAGCTTGGCCGGGACCGCGATCCAAGAGACCCAGTACTTC. The encoded protein is CASSLAGTAIQETQYF.

The chain links TRBV28 to TRBJ1-6; 7 nucleotides agree with TRBD1. In germline, CDR1 is MDHEN, CDR2 SYDVKM. V lost 2 bases, J lost 8 bases, and 6 bases stayed unmatched. This CDR3 contains 15 residues. As DNA, the CDR3 is TGTGCCAGCAGTTTAAGGGCAGGGGGGCATTCACCCCTCCACTTT. It is translated as CASSLRAGGHSPLHF.

The chain has TRBV15 and TRBJ1-1; no definite D call. CDR1 and CDR2 (germline): LNHNV, YYDKDF (reference sequence). Trimming pared 0 bases from V and 1 base from J, leaving 9 bases between. CDR3 length: 15 amino acids. The CDR3 DNA sequence: TGTGCCACCAGCAGAGATTTACGGGGGAACACTGAAGCTTTCTTT. Protein sequence: CATSRDLRGNTEAFF.

The J gene is TRBJ1-6, the V gene TRBV27; a possible D gene is TRBD1 (6 bases). Germline-derived CDR1 and CDR2 are MNHEY and SMNVEV (reference sequence). Trimming shortened V by 8 bases and J by 5 bases, and 13 bases separated the two germline ends. This CDR3 has 14 residues. Written as DNA, the CDR3 is TGTGCCAGCCGCCCGGGGGCGGATAATTCACCCCTCCACTTT. Protein product: CASRPGADNSPLHF.

This clonotype was counted between two and nine times. One end of the junction is discordant with germline, which a read error may explain. The rearrangement links TRBV5-1 to TRBJ2-7, with D hard to call. Per the germline V gene, CDR1 is SGHRS and CDR2 is YFSETQ. This CDR3 has 11 residues. The CDR3 region has the DNA TGTGCCAGCAGCTTAGAAACAGAGCAGTACTTC. This gives the protein CASSLETEQYF.

V usage is TRBV7-3 and J usage is TRBJ2-5, with TRBD1 matching 7 bases. The CDR3 is made up of 13 amino acids. V shed 5 bases, J shed 11 bases, and the junction held 11 bases outside the gene matches. Germline CDR1 and CDR2: SGHTA and FQGTGA. CDR3 nucleotides: TGTGCCAGCAGCCACGGGACAGACAATGAGCAGTACTTC. It encodes CASSHGTDNEQYF.

The gene calls are TRBV12-3 or TRBV12-4 and TRBJ2-3; a weak D match, TRBD1 (5 bases). CDR3 length: 13 amino acids. Trimming removed 5 bases from V and 4 bases from J, with 10 bases in between. The CDR3 protein is CASSPTVADTQYF. The DNA of the CDR3 is TGTGCCAGCAGTCCGACAGTTGCAGATACGCAGTATTTT.

The sample holds a few counts of this clonotype. The rearrangement links TRBV4-3 to TRBJ1-2; TRBD1 matches 7 bases. Unmatched junction bases numbered 6, after V lost 1 base and J lost 4 bases. The CDR3 contains 15 residues. In germline, CDR1 is LGHNA, CDR2 YSLEER. The CDR3 DNA is TGCGCCAGCAGCCAAGGCACCGGGACAGTCTATGGCTACACCTTC. Protein product: CASSQGTGTVYGYTF.

The V gene is TRBV2, the J gene TRBJ1-1; TRBD1 matches at 8 bases. This CDR3 is 16 amino acids long. V was clipped by 6 bases and J by 0 bases; unmatched bases: 9. Germline V CDR1 and CDR2: SNHLY, FYNNEI. As DNA, the CDR3 is TGTGCCAGCAGAACTACAGGGGGGCTAATGAACACTGAAGCTTTCTTT. Amino acids: CASRTTGGLMNTEAFF.

This clonotype was counted between two and nine times. The gene calls are TRBV7-2 and TRBJ2-5; D is possibly TRBD1 (6 bases). Per the germline V gene, CDR1 is SGHTA and CDR2 is FQGNSA. The V end was cut by 4 bases, the J end by 5 bases, with 11 bases between. This CDR3 region has 13 residues. The CDR3 nucleotides are TGTGCCAGCAGCTCCACAGGGCGGGAGACCCAGTACTTC. As protein: CASSSTGRETQYF. Filled out from reference TRBV7-2 and TRBJ2-5, the complete variable domain reads GAGVSQSPSNKVTEKGKDVELRCDPISGHTALYWYRQSLGQGLEFLIYFQGNSAPDKSGLPSDRFSAERTGGSVSTLTIQRTQQEDSAVYLCASSSTGRETQYFGPGTRLLVL.

This clonotype has only one observation. The chain couples TRBV28 to TRBJ1-5; D possibly corresponds to TRBD1 (6 bases). Per the germline V gene, CDR1 is MDHEN and CDR2 is SYDVKM. CDR3 length: 15 amino acids. V lost 7 bases and J 0 bases, leaving 13 bases between the germline ends. The CDR3 region has the DNA TGTGCCAGCAAAGCCGCAGGGGATAGCAATCAGCCCCAGCATTTT. Translation: CASKAAGDSNQPQHF.

The V call is TRBV5-5, the J call TRBJ2-2; D unresolved. The CDR3 totals 15 residues. Trimming stripped 5 bases from V and 1 base from J, with 12 bases between. The germline V gene encodes CDR1 SGHKS and CDR2 YYEKEE (reference sequence). CDR3 loop: CASRLDGMNTGELFF. The CDR3 DNA follows: TGTGCCAGCAGGTTAGATGGTATGAACACCGGGGAGCTGTTTTTT. Looking up the rest from reference TRBV5-5 and TRBJ2-2 gives the full variable domain: DAGVTQSPTHLIKTRGQQVTLRCSPISGHKSVSWYQQVLGQGPQFIFQYYEKEERGRGNFPDRFSARQFPNYSSELNVNALLLGDSALYLCASRLDGMNTGELFFGEGSRLTVL.

This chain connects TRBV2 to TRBJ1-4; D is possibly TRBD1 (5 bases). V lost 7 bases, J lost 7 bases, and 16 bases lay in between. Germline V CDR1 and CDR2: SNHLY, FYNNEI. CDR3 length: 14 amino acids. CDR3 coding DNA: TGTGCCAGCAAGGGGAATATTGGGGGTGAAAAACTGTTTTTT. This codes for CASKGNIGGEKLFF.

This clonotype was picked up a small number of times. V usage is TRBV7-9 and J usage is TRBJ1-2; D unresolved. Germline CDR1 is SEHNR and CDR2 is FQNEAQ (reference sequence). This CDR3 has 13 residues. V lost 1 base and J 6 bases, leaving 9 bases between the germline ends. CDR3 DNA: TGTGCCAGCAGCTTAGGCCCCGAGGATGGCTACACCTTC. This translates into CASSLGPEDGYTF.

This clonotype showed up many times. V gene TRBV6-6 combines with J gene TRBJ1-1; 7 bases agree with TRBD1. This CDR3 has 15 residues. With V trimmed by 8 bases and J by 1 base, 10 bases remained unmatched. Germline CDR1 is MNHNY and CDR2 is SVGAGI (reference sequence). In nucleotides, the CDR3 is TGTGCCAGCCTCTTGCCGGGACAGACGAACACTGAAGCTTTCTTT. This codes for CASLLPGQTNTEAFF.

The chain is built from TRBV11-2 and TRBJ2-1; D remains unclear. Deletions cut 3 bases from V and 8 bases from J, with 8 bases between. This CDR3 contains 12 residues. Germline V gives CDR1 SGHAT, CDR2 FQNNGV. CDR3 in DNA: TGTGCCAGCAGCTTTACCGGGCATGAGCAGTTCTTC. Its protein is CASSFTGHEQFF. Combining the CDR3 with reference TRBV11-2 and TRBJ2-1 gives the whole variable domain EAGVAQSPRYKIIEKRQSVAFWCNPISGHATLYWYQQILGQGPKLLIQFQNNGVVDDSQLPKDRFSAERLKGVDSTLKIQPAKLEDSAVYLCASSFTGHEQFFGPGTRLTVL.

The chain employs TRBV4-3 and TRBJ2-7, with D unclear. Between the trimmed V and J ends, which lost 3 bases and 0 bases, there was a span of 9 bases. The germline V gene encodes CDR1 LGHNA and CDR2 YSLEER. The CDR3 covers 14 residues. CDR3 in amino acids: CASSQERSSYEQYF. In DNA form, the CDR3 reads TGCGCCAGCAGCCAGGAAAGGAGCTCCTACGAGCAGTACTTC.